The next 28 T cell receptor beta chains were all read from a single sample in a study of OX40 agonist ivuxolimab in advanced cancers. TCRdb's copy holds only in-frame clones and misses some; the assay was immunoSEQ multiplex PCR. This sample has around 80,000 clones, with 65% to 90% found just once. Sequenced material: CD4+ or CD8+ T cells sorted from blood, taken in a trial of the OX40 agonist ivuxolimab. Receptors originate from an adult with an advanced solid tumor such as melanoma, head and neck, liver or kidney cancer.

The genes are TRBV13 and TRBJ1-2; D gene uncertain. With 5 bases removed from V and 8 bases from J, the gap between germline ends came to 24 bases. CDR1 is PRHDT, CDR2 FYEKMQ, per germline (reference sequence). The CDR3 contains 16 residues. The CDR3, as DNA: TGTGCCAGCAGCAAAGTTGTTCTGGGAAAACCCCCCGGCTACACCTTC. Its translation is CASSKVVLGKPPGYTF.

The J gene is TRBJ2-3, the V gene TRBV19; 12 bases fit TRBD1. The germline V gene has CDR1 LNHDA and CDR2 SQIVND (reference sequence). Losses at the gene ends were 9 bases for V and 4 bases for J; bases not matched to a gene: 5. CDR3 size: 14 residues. Written as DNA, the CDR3 is TGTGCCAGCCGGGACAGGGGGCCAGCAGATACGCAGTATTTT. The encoded protein is CASRDRGPADTQYF.

The rearrangement links TRBV16 to TRBJ1-1; tentatively, D is TRBD1 (5 bases). Germline assignment: CDR1 KGHSY and CDR2 FQNENV. The CDR3 consists of 15 residues. Trimming shortened V by 1 base and J by 5 bases, and 14 bases separated the two germline ends. CDR3 sequence (DNA): TGTGCCAGCAGCCAATGGGACGCATTGGGGACTGAAGCTTTCTTT. Translated: CASSQWDALGTEAFF.

This chain connects TRBV19 to TRBJ1-2, with 7 bases lining up with TRBD1. The CDR3 is 13 amino acids. CDR1 is LNHDA, CDR2 SQIVND, per germline (reference sequence). The trim removed 5 bases at V and 1 base at J, leaving 1 base unmatched. Written as DNA, the CDR3 is TGTGCCAGTAGTCGACAGGGTAACTATGGCTACACCTTC. It is translated as CASSRQGNYGYTF.

This sequence joins TRBV6-4 and TRBJ2-1; 11 nucleotides align to TRBD2. The CDR3 runs to 16 residues. Germline V gene data show CDR1 as MRHNA and CDR2 as SNTAGT. V gave up 5 bases and J gave up 4 bases; unmatched junction bases: 7. This chain's CDR3 is CASSPLPSGGYNEQFF. CDR3 DNA: TGTGCCAGCAGTCCCCTGCCTAGCGGGGGGTACAATGAGCAGTTCTTC.

The chain carries TRBV11-2 and TRBJ2-2; D could derive from TRBD1 or TRBD2 (5 bases each). Trimming left V 6 bases short and J 1 base short, with 12 bases between. The CDR3 extends over 15 amino acids. Germline V gene sequence: CDR1 SGHAT, CDR2 FQNNGV. CDR3 region: CASSRGTENTGELFF. CDR3 coding DNA: TGTGCCAGCAGTAGAGGGACGGAGAACACCGGGGAGCTGTTTTTT.

The chain links TRBV19 to TRBJ1-3; TRBD1 matches at 8 bases. Germline V lookup: CDR1 LNHDA, CDR2 SQIVND (reference sequence). V shed 5 bases, J shed 4 bases, and the junction held 7 bases outside the gene matches. The CDR3 spans 15 residues. DNA of the CDR3: TGTGCCAGTAGTTATGGACAGGGAAGAGGAAACACCATATATTTT. Its translation is CASSYGQGRGNTIYF.

This chain uses TRBV9 with TRBJ2-1; 7 positions match TRBD2. Germline assignment: CDR1 SGDLS and CDR2 YYNGEE. Unmatched junction bases numbered 3, after V lost 3 bases and J lost 0 bases. The CDR3 has 15 residues. The CDR3 nucleotides are TGTGCCAGCAGCGAAGCGGGGAGCTCCTACAATGAGCAGTTCTTC. Translation gives CASSEAGSSYNEQFF.

This clone appeared a single time. The V call is TRBV13, the J call TRBJ1-2; D might be TRBD1 (6 bases). The CDR3 consists of 16 residues. Trimming shortened V by 5 bases and J by 4 bases, and 20 bases separated the two germline ends. CDR1 and CDR2 (germline): PRHDT, FYEKMQ (reference sequence). CDR3 sequence (DNA): TGTGCCAGCAGCACCCCACCGGGACACCACCTCTATGGCTACACCTTC. It is translated as CASSTPPGHHLYGYTF.

This chain's CDR3 is CASSSTPVSGNTIYF. In nucleotides, the CDR3 is TGTGCCAGCAGCTCTACCCCGGTCTCTGGAAACACCATATATTTT. V and J are TRBV7-2 and TRBJ1-3; D not resolved. The germline V gene has CDR1 SGHTA and CDR2 FQGNSA. The V end was cut by 4 bases, the J end by 0 bases, with 10 bases between. The CDR3 extends over 15 amino acids.

This rearrangement joins TRBV5-1 to TRBJ2-1; TRBD2 aligns across 13 bases. This CDR3 has 18 amino acids. The V gene's germline CDR1 is SGHRS and CDR2 YFSETQ. The J segment lost 2 bases and the V segment lost 5 bases, leaving 10 bases of the junction unmatched. Here the CDR3 reads CASRGLAGNRPPYNEQFF. CDR3 DNA sequence: TGCGCCAGCAGGGGACTAGCGGGAAACCGACCTCCCTACAATGAGCAGTTCTTC.

The chain couples TRBV13 to TRBJ2-5; 8 bases are shared with TRBD2. Germline V gene sequence: CDR1 PRHDT, CDR2 FYEKMQ (reference sequence). The CDR3 runs to 15 residues. The V and J ends lost 5 bases and 9 bases, in that order; junction bases with no gene match: 14. The CDR3 bases are TGTGCCAGCAGCGAAGGGACTAGACAGTTAGTTTCCCAGTACTTC. Its translation: CASSEGTRQLVSQYF.

The gene calls are TRBV6-1 and TRBJ1-3; unclear D gene. This CDR3 comprises 15 residues. CDR1 is MNHNS and CDR2 is SASEGT in the germline V gene. Trimming removed 4 bases at V and 0 bases at J, with 10 bases between. The CDR3 sequence: CASSVLAISGNTIYF. The CDR3 region has the DNA TGTGCCAGCAGTGTATTAGCTATCTCTGGAAACACCATATATTTT.

This chain joins TRBV5-1 and TRBJ1-2; 8 positions match TRBD1. V shed 5 bases, J shed 8 bases, and the junction held 14 bases outside the gene matches. Germline-derived CDR1 and CDR2 are SGHRS and YFSETQ. This CDR3 contains 15 residues. The CDR3 sequence: CASRPFQGAGGGYTF. For the CDR3, the DNA is TGCGCCAGCAGGCCATTCCAGGGGGCCGGTGGCGGCTACACCTTC.

V is TRBV6-4 and J is TRBJ2-1; D is undetermined. Trimming pared 4 bases from V and 8 bases from J, leaving 15 bases between. The germline CDR1 and CDR2 sequences are MRHNA and SNTAGT. This CDR3 is built from 14 residues. CDR3 sequence reads: CASSAGPYVHEQFF. In nucleotides, the CDR3 is TGTGCCAGCAGTGCCGGGCCCTACGTCCATGAGCAGTTCTTC.

This chain joins TRBV19 and TRBJ1-4, with D tentatively TRBD1 (5 bases). Germline V CDR1 and CDR2: LNHDA, SQIVND (reference sequence). Between the trimmed V and J ends, which lost 5 bases and 7 bases, there was a span of 17 bases. The length of the CDR3 is 15 residues. The CDR3 reads CASSLPSGGGEKLFF. The CDR3 DNA sequence: TGTGCCAGTAGTCTCCCCTCGGGCGGGGGTGAAAAACTGTTTTTT.

V and J are TRBV5-6 and TRBJ2-1, with D possibly matching TRBD2 (7 bases). Germline V gene data show CDR1 as SGHDT and CDR2 as YYEEEE. The CDR3 is 16 amino acids. V dropped 0 bases and J dropped 0 bases, with 10 bases sitting between them. CDR3 bases: TGTGCCAGCAGCTTGGCGGGGGGCCGCTCCTACAATGAGCAGTTCTTC. Translated: CASSLAGGRSYNEQFF.

The chain couples TRBV5-5 to TRBJ1-3; 8 bases map to TRBD1. Germline-derived CDR1 and CDR2 are SGHKS and YYEKEE (reference sequence). The J segment lost 5 bases and the V segment lost 4 bases, leaving 14 bases of the junction unmatched. CDR3 length equals 17 residues. This CDR3 reads CASSPGMDRVFRNTIYF. Here the CDR3 DNA reads TGTGCCAGCAGCCCGGGCATGGACAGGGTTTTTCGAAACACCATATATTTT.

A few counts support this clone. The rearrangement links TRBV5-1 to TRBJ2-7; D might be TRBD1 or TRBD2, each matching 6 bases. V shed 0 bases and J shed 5 bases, with 12 bases lying between them. This CDR3 has 14 amino acids. Germline loops: CDR1 SGHRS, CDR2 YFSETQ. CDR3 in amino acids: CASSLVGGSDEQYF. The DNA for the CDR3 is TGCGCCAGCAGCTTGGTCGGGGGCAGCGACGAGCAGTACTTC.

The chain recombines TRBV27 with TRBJ2-7; 7 bases match TRBD2. Trimming at V came to 3 bases and at J to 4 bases, leaving 3 bases not matched to a gene. Per germline, CDR1 MNHEY and CDR2 SMNVEV (reference sequence). The CDR3 loop spans 13 amino acids. In DNA, the CDR3 is TGTGCCAGCAGTTTGTACGGGAGGTACGAGCAGTACTTC. It codes for CASSLYGRYEQYF.

The chain couples TRBV4-2 to TRBJ1-2, with no clear D. Trimming took off 3 bases at V and 1 base at J, with 12 bases between the two ends. The V gene's germline CDR1 is LGHNA and CDR2 YNFKEQ. This CDR3 comprises 15 residues. The CDR3 region has the DNA TGTGCCAGCAGCCACGGGAGCATAATTAACTATGGCTACACCTTC. Residues: CASSHGSIINYGYTF.

The chain is built from TRBV25-1 and TRBJ2-2; no firm D call. Germline V lookup: CDR1 MGHDK, CDR2 SYGVNS. V gave up 5 bases and J gave up 5 bases, with 12 bases separating them. This CDR3 is 14 amino acids long. CDR3: CASSPPPGTGELFF. The CDR3 nucleotides read TGTGCCAGCAGTCCTCCTCCAGGAACCGGGGAGCTGTTTTTT. The full variable domain, with the rest looked up from reference TRBV25-1 and TRBJ2-2, is EADIYQTPRYLVIGTGKKITLECSQTMGHDKMYWYQQDPGMELHLIHYSYGVNSTEKGDLSSESTVSRIRTEHFPLTLESARPSHTSQYLCASSPPPGTGELFFGEGSRLTVL.

As concerns this clone: The junction departs from germline at one end; a sequencing error may be responsible. Other DNA sequences in the sample encode the same CDR3. The rearrangement joins TRBV30 to TRBJ2-3; 10 nucleotides line up with TRBD2. The CDR3 is 14 amino acids. Germline CDR1 reads GTSNPN; CDR2 reads SVGIG (reference sequence). CDR3 sequence (DNA): TGTGCCTGGAGTCCGAGGACTAGCGGAGATACACAGTATTTT. This sequence encodes CAWSPRTSGDTQYF.

This rearrangement joins TRBV25-1 to TRBJ1-2; possibly TRBD1 for D (6 bases). V was shortened by 6 bases and J by 5 bases, with 16 bases between the two germline ends. This CDR3 has 14 residues. Germline CDR1 is MGHDK and CDR2 is SYGVNS. The CDR3 protein is CASSVDSQRYGYTF. The CDR3 DNA is TGTGCCAGCAGCGTGGACAGCCAGAGGTATGGCTACACCTTC.

A single count supports this clone. The rearrangement joins TRBV15 to TRBJ2-2, with 10 nucleotides matching TRBD2. V lost 2 bases, J lost 5 bases, and 2 bases stayed unmatched. The germline CDR1 and CDR2 sequences are LNHNV and YYDKDF (reference sequence). The CDR3 consists of 15 residues. CDR3 nucleotides: TGTGCCACCAGCAGACTAGCGGGAGCGACCGGGGAGCTGTTTTTT. It codes for CATSRLAGATGELFF.

This chain uses TRBV15 with TRBJ2-3; D is undetermined. Germline loops: CDR1 LNHNV, CDR2 YYDKDF (reference sequence). This CDR3 has 16 residues. The V and J ends lost 1 base and 0 bases respectively, with 11 bases between them. The CDR3 nucleotides read TGTGCCACCAGCAGAGTGCCCAGTTCTAGCACAGATACGCAGTATTTT. It yields the protein CATSRVPSSSTDTQYF.

The rearrangement links TRBV18 to TRBJ2-5; no firm D call. Trimming took 7 bases from V and 3 from J, leaving 9 bases between them. Germline values: CDR1 KGHSH, CDR2 LQKENI. This CDR3 region has 12 residues. The CDR3 protein is CASFRTKETQYF. The CDR3 DNA is TGTGCCAGCTTCCGAACGAAAGAGACCCAGTACTTC.

V gene TRBV5-4 combines with J gene TRBJ1-1; D ambiguous. The CDR3 totals 18 residues. The germline CDR1 and CDR2 sequences are SGHNT and YYREEE (reference sequence). V lost 0 bases, J lost 1 base, and 19 bases lay in between. The CDR3 DNA reads TGTGCCAGCAGCTTGGAACAGTCTCTTTTTGGGTGGAACACTGAAGCTTTCTTT. This sequence encodes CASSLEQSLFGWNTEAFF. Combining the CDR3 with reference TRBV5-4 and TRBJ1-1 gives the whole variable domain ETGVTQSPTHLIKTRGQQVTLRCSSQSGHNTVSWYQQALGQGPQFIFQYYREEENGRGNFPPRFSGLQFPNYSSELNVNALELDDSALYLCASSLEQSLFGWNTEAFFGQGTRLTVV.